The TCR beta chain under discussion was sequenced for a study of long-term antiretroviral therapy in people with HIV (dated by TCRdb to 2022 to 2024). Concerning the study at large: The earliest samples were collected approximately a decade before the 2015 WHO recommendation for immediate ART, a period when ART was typically delayed until CD4 counts fell. This retrospective serial study examined whether starting ART and sustained HIV suppression were associated with changes in the composition and diversity of the TRB repertoire in peripheral blood. A total of about 190 cryopreserved PBMC samples were contributed to the cohort by 30 adults with confirmed HIV infection, with samples collected serially over a mean of approximately 6 years (range 1-12). Of the roughly 31 participants with HIV, approximately ten were female. No cross-contamination during QIAcube processing was seen in test extractions of a monoclonal T-cell line run alongside around 34 polyclonal samples. The investigation overall reported the following: Because PBMC availability was limited, only the TCR beta chain was sequenced, with no alpha chain pairing. Starting ART was linked to a significant rise in TRB diversity, yet even with long-term ART the diversity remained significantly lower than in transplant donor controls. Inferences about post-ART repertoire changes are limited because no data were available on ART adherence, viral resistance or therapy changes. Samples dated from the mid-2000s to the late 2010s, and the ART regimens used may be less effective than current ones. At every time point, the repertoire was dominated by expanded TRB clones first identified before ART initiation, although this dominance fluctuated and, in many PLHIV, declined after ART. Because cell numbers in pre-ART samples were limited, unsorted PBMC were profiled instead of sorted CD4+ and CD8+ T cells. Compared with controls, HIV repertoires had narrower CDR3 length ranges, and the network structure pointed to an antigen-experienced repertoire that shifted only slightly toward naive after ART.

Comments on this clone: The specificity of this receptor is unknown. Base qualities were left out, and no much larger clone turns up one base away.

Sequencing of the TRB variable region was done with the immunoSEQ hsTCRB v3.0 assay at survey level resolution. TRB sequencing targeted a depth of about 40,000-50,000 T-cell genomes per sample. An Illumina MiSeq with a v3 150-cycle kit was used to sequence the pooled TRB libraries. Regarding the original processing steps: Repertoire analysis was performed in R inside a reproducible Nextflow workflow that covered QC, data transformation and analysis. LymphoSeq2, an R package for exploring AIRR-Seq data, was used to implement the custom analyses. After excluding several samples that yielded fewer than 5000 total TRB sequences, some 190 HIV repertoires remained for analysis. Of the roughly 190 retained HIV repertoires, about 59 were collected before and 120 to 140 after ART initiation. Each repertoire was downsampled to 5000 TRB nucleotide sequences, and summary statistics were averaged across 100 downsampling iterations. The analysis kept only TRB sequences whose CDR3 regions were at least seven amino acids long. Diversity was assessed using a clonality score derived from Shannon entropy and using the Gini coefficient. Repertoire networks linked the top 5000 CDR3 amino acid sequences whenever two sequences differed by an edit distance of one. GLIPH2 predicted antigen specificity groups and MHC restriction for TRB CDR3 amino acid sequences. To flag known associations with CMV, EBV, HIV or tissue antigens, CDR3 amino acid sequences were compared against VDJdb and McPAS-TCR. Pre-ART, post-ART and control groups were compared with Wilcoxon signed-rank tests and Holm-Bonferroni correction. The immuneACCESS repertoire file appears here via TCRdb, limited to in-frame rearrangements. These files lack a portion of the clones; in checked studies, under half of the deficit traces to unresolved V genes, and the cause of the others is not known. D and trimming were read from the DNA, whereas the V and J calls and clone size are those reported in that table. The sample table records about 25,000 clones; about 77% of these occur just once. Roughly 4.9% of the sample goes to the ten largest clones.

Inclusion was restricted to participants for whom at least one PBMC sample before ART initiation and at least two post-ART samples were available. Treatment was received in the United States of America by all participants with HIV. Before DNA extraction, cryopreserved samples of roughly 0.95-10 million PBMC were thawed and washed. At the time of the earliest PBMC sample for each participant with HIV, ages ranged from 23 to 54 years. Each participant contributed PBMC samples from 1-4 timepoints before ART initiation and 2-8 timepoints after ART initiation, with a median of 7 samples. For every participant, serial HIV viral load, CD4+ T-cell count, ART history and demographic data were obtained. Using a Qiagen kit on a QIAcube, genomic DNA was extracted from unsorted PBMC, with samples processed in batches of 12. According to the germline V gene, CDR1 reads SGDLS and CDR2 reads YYNGEE. V lost 4 bases and J lost 1 base, and the count of bases not matched to a germline gene is 13. The CDR3 contains 18 residues, cysteine and phenylalanine counted. The kept DNA is CDR3 alone, 54 bases in frame from the first base.

Sequences were derived from unsorted PBMCs, sampled 0.5 years after starting antiretroviral therapy. The TCR sequence derives from a woman aged 40 to 50 with HIV. This sequence uses TRBV9 and TRBJ1-5, and TRBD1 matches 8 of the central bases. Here is the DNA: TGTGCCAGCAGCCCACCGGGACAGGAGGGACCAAGCAATCAGCCCCAGCATTTT. It codes for CASSPPGQEGPSNQPQHF.